The 17 T cell receptor beta chains below were found in one sample sequenced in a study of T cells after yellow fever vaccination. In TCRdb, the 5' RACE reads were re-called with MiXCR into one record per CDR3 protein. This table holds over 250,000 distinct CDR3 sequences, roughly 5.2% found once. Sequenced here: CD4+ T cells sorted from PBMCs, sampled on the day of the yellow fever booster vaccination. The receptors come from a man aged 18 to 35 who received the YFV17D yellow fever vaccine.

The gene calls are TRBV24-1 and TRBJ2-3; tentatively, D is TRBD1 or TRBD2 (7 bases each). Trimming pared 4 bases from V and 4 bases from J, leaving 20 bases between. CDR1 and CDR2 from the germline V gene are KGHDR and SFDVKD. The length of the CDR3 is 17 residues. Written as DNA, the CDR3 is TGTGCCACCAGTGACCGGGGGGACCAAGGGGGCCCAGATACGCAGTATTTT. Translated, it gives CATSDRGDQGGPDTQYF.

The rearrangement links TRBV2 to TRBJ1-4; no firm D call. This CDR3 spans 15 amino acids. Trimming pared 6 bases from V and 3 bases from J, leaving 14 bases between. Germline V gives CDR1 SNHLY, CDR2 FYNNEI. CDR3 nucleotides: TGTGCCAGCAGACTCAACCCTGCAGCTAATGAAAAACTGTTTTTT. Its protein product is CASRLNPAANEKLFF.

This clonotype was counted many times. The V gene is TRBV12-3 or TRBV12-4, the J gene TRBJ1-3; D is unresolved. V was shortened by 6 bases and J by 2 bases, with 11 bases between the two germline ends. CDR3 length equals 14 residues. The DNA of the CDR3 is TGTGCCAGCAGAACCCTCGGGGCTGGAAACACCATATATTTT. Protein sequence: CASRTLGAGNTIYF.

This clonotype was counted at least ten times. The chain recombines TRBV18 with TRBJ2-3; D gene ambiguous. Trimming removed 1 base at V and 6 bases at J, with 5 bases between. The length of the CDR3 is 12 residues. Germline lookup yields CDR1 KGHSH and CDR2 LQKENI. CDR3 sequence: CASSPQSDTQYF. Here the CDR3 DNA reads TGTGCCAGCTCACCACAATCGGATACGCAGTATTTT.

This clonotype was detected a few times. V gene TRBV5-1 combines with J gene TRBJ1-1; 7 bases map to TRBD1. Germline V gene sequence: CDR1 SGHRS, CDR2 YFSETQ. This CDR3 has 18 residues. Unmatched junction bases numbered 16, after V lost 0 bases and J lost 5 bases. CDR3 amino acids: CASSLVSPFATGKTEAFF. CDR3 in DNA: TGCGCCAGCAGCTTGGTATCCCCTTTCGCGACAGGGAAAACTGAAGCTTTCTTT.

The rearrangement joins TRBV29-1 to TRBJ1-1; 7 nucleotides line up with TRBD1. The ends lost 7 bases at V and 5 bases at J; junction bases unmatched: 10. CDR3 length: 13 residues. Germline assignment: CDR1 SQVTM and CDR2 ANQGSEA. The CDR3 sequence: CSAEGGPGTEAFF. The CDR3 nucleotides read TGCAGCGCCGAAGGGGGCCCTGGGACTGAAGCTTTCTTT.

This clonotype was found a few times. The rearrangement joins TRBV20-1 to TRBJ1-1, with D possibly matching TRBD1 (6 bases). The germline V and J ends were trimmed by 5 bases and 1 base, with 14 bases remaining between them. Germline-derived CDR1 and CDR2 are DFQATT and SNEGSKA (reference sequence). The CDR3 has 14 residues. Here the CDR3 reads CSARNRVRNTEAFF. The CDR3 DNA sequence: TGCAGTGCTCGTAACAGGGTCCGGAACACTGAAGCTTTCTTT.

This clonotype was recorded once. The rearrangement uses TRBV19 and TRBJ1-1, with D hard to call. Trimming cost V 1 base and J 1 base, with 7 bases left between them. This CDR3 is built from 14 residues. Germline lookup yields CDR1 LNHDA and CDR2 SQIVND (reference sequence). The CDR3 DNA reads TGTGCCAGTAGTATAGTCAGAGCGAACACTGAAGCTTTCTTT. Encoded protein: CASSIVRANTEAFF. The full variable domain, completed using reference TRBV19 and TRBJ1-1, is DGGITQSPKYLFRKEGQNVTLSCEQNLNHDAMYWYRQDPGQGLRLIYYSQIVNDFQKGDIAEGYSVSREKKESFPLTVTSAQKNPTAFYLCASSIVRANTEAFFGQGTRLTVV.

This clonotype showed up just a few times. The chain uses TRBV21-1 and TRBJ2-7. TRBV21-1 is annotated as a pseudogene. CDR3 length equals 11 residues. For the CDR3, the DNA is TGTGCCAGCAGCATAATCTACGAGCAGTACGTC. This encodes CASSIIYEQYV.

This clonotype was counted a few times. This chain uses TRBV20-1 with TRBJ1-1; D ambiguous. Germline CDR1 is DFQATT and CDR2 is SNEGSKA (reference sequence). This CDR3 has 12 amino acids. The V end was cut by 2 bases, the J end by 0 bases, with 4 bases between. The DNA for the CDR3 is TGCAGTGCTAGACCCATGAACACTGAAGCTTTCTTT. Residues: CSARPMNTEAFF.

The chain uses TRBV9 and TRBJ1-2; weak D call: TRBD1 (6 bases). V dropped 3 bases and J dropped 4 bases, with 10 bases sitting between them. The CDR3 totals 13 residues. Per germline, CDR1 SGDLS and CDR2 YYNGEE. The CDR3 DNA follows: TGTGCCAGCAGCGCGGACAGTTTCTATGGCTACACCTTC. Translation gives CASSADSFYGYTF.

This sequence joins TRBV7-2 and TRBJ1-6; no clear D gene. Germline CDR1 and CDR2: SGHTA and FQGNSA. This CDR3 is built from 13 residues. V lost 10 bases and J lost 14, with 21 bases in between. CDR3 protein: CATGFGERLALHF. Written as DNA, the CDR3 is TGTGCCACGGGCTTTGGGGAGAGGTTGGCCCTCCACTTT.

This sequence joins TRBV6-5 and TRBJ1-2; 7 nucleotides agree with TRBD1. This CDR3 is built from 13 residues. The V gene end was trimmed by 6 bases and the J gene end by 4 bases; junction bases not matched to a gene: 5. Germline CDR1 MNHEY, CDR2 SVGAGI. CDR3 bases: TGTGCCAGCAGGCGGGAGGGGGCCTATGGCTACACCTTC. Translation: CASRREGAYGYTF.

The table lists this clonotype with a few counts. CDR3 bases: TGCAGCGTCCGACAGGGGGTTGACACTGAAGCTTTCTTT. This codes for CSVRQGVDTEAFF. This chain connects TRBV29-1 to TRBJ1-1, with 9 bases that match TRBD1. J was trimmed by 3 bases and V by 6 bases; bases with no gene match: 5. In germline, CDR1 is SQVTM, CDR2 ANQGSEA. This CDR3 is 13 amino acids long.

This clonotype was found many times. J is TRBJ2-7 and V is TRBV3-1; D may be TRBD1 (5 bases). Trimming pared 0 bases from V and 2 bases from J, leaving 8 bases between. Germline lookup yields CDR1 LGHDT and CDR2 YNNKEL (reference sequence). CDR3 length: 14 amino acids. DNA of the CDR3: TGTGCCAGCAGCCAAGAGAAGGGGACCTACGAGCAGTACTTC. As protein: CASSQEKGTYEQYF.

This clonotype was observed a few times. The chain links TRBV20-1 to TRBJ2-7; D may be TRBD2 (5 bases). The CDR3 sequence is 12 residues long. The germline CDR1 and CDR2 sequences are DFQATT and SNEGSKA (reference sequence). V was pared by 6 bases and J by 5 bases, with 14 bases between. CDR3 nucleotides: TGCAGTGCCGCTCCCGGTAGCGACGAGCAGTACTTC. This encodes CSAAPGSDEQYF.

There are a few counts of this clonotype. CDR3 sequence: CASSFTGVSGNTIYF. CDR3 coding DNA: TGTGCCAGCAGCTTTACAGGGGTCTCTGGAAACACCATATATTTT. The V call is TRBV5-4, the J call TRBJ1-3, with 7 bases that match TRBD1. The CDR3 contains 15 residues. Germline assignment: CDR1 SGHNT and CDR2 YYREEE (reference sequence). The trim removed 2 bases at V and 0 bases at J, leaving 2 bases unmatched.